The 14 T cell receptor beta chains reported below all come from one sample, sequenced in a study of naive and memory T cell subsets. General study findings and limits: Naive repertoires, especially CD8, held a few larger clonotypes, possibly memory cells re-expressing CD45RA.

The beta constant-region primer was an equimolar mix of two oligonucleotides covering TRBC1 and TRBC2. The ligated cDNA underwent four PCR rounds using SP2 and nested alpha and beta constant-region primers. TCRdb processed the UMI-ligation and nested PCR reads anew with MiXCR; each CDR3 protein has one entry. The table has approximately 90,000 distinct CDR3 sequences, about 10% seen once. These receptors are not linked to any known antigen. The sample taken for sequencing was naive CD4+ T cells from blood. These receptors were taken from a human donor in good health.

This chain links TRBV19 with TRBJ1-6; D might be TRBD1 (5 bases). Germline lookup yields CDR1 LNHDA and CDR2 SQIVND (reference sequence). Trimming took 6 bases from V and 7 from J, leaving 22 bases between them. The CDR3 sequence is 17 residues long. The CDR3 sequence is CASSGSNVGRLNSPLHF. CDR3 sequence (DNA): TGTGCCAGTAGCGGGTCGAACGTGGGACGGCTAAATTCACCCCTCCACTTT.

At least ten counts were recorded for this clonotype. The chain recombines TRBV23-1 with TRBJ2-7; D is perhaps TRBD2 (5 bases). TRBV23-1 has ORF status, its function being uncertain. V lost 4 bases and J lost 0, with 22 bases in between. The CDR3 runs 18 residues. CDR3 in amino acids: CASSPERPRPPSSYEQYF. CDR3 DNA: TGCGCCAGCAGTCCGGAGCGGCCGCGACCTCCTAGCTCCTACGAGCAGTACTTC.

This clonotype was picked up many times. The chain joins TRBV6-1 to TRBJ2-7; D is possibly TRBD2 (5 bases). V was pared by 5 bases and J by 4 bases, with 12 bases between. CDR3 length: 13 residues. Germline loops: CDR1 MNHNS, CDR2 SASEGT. This CDR3 is CASSNGLTYEQYF. In nucleotides, the CDR3 is TGTGCCAGCAGTAACGGACTTACTTACGAGCAGTACTTC.

This clonotype has a count of ten or more. This chain connects TRBV6-2 or TRBV6-3 to TRBJ2-3; 7 nucleotides agree with TRBD2. Trimming removed 6 bases from V and 0 bases from J; junction bases left unmatched: 6. CDR3 length: 15 amino acids. Germline V gene sequence: CDR1 MNHEY, CDR2 SVGEGT. DNA for the CDR3: TGTGCCAGCAGCCAGAGAGCGGGAAGCACAGATACGCAGTATTTT. Its translation: CASSQRAGSTDTQYF.

The rearrangement links TRBV7-3 to TRBJ2-1; D may be TRBD1 or TRBD2 (5 bases each). CDR1 is SGHTA and CDR2 is FQGTGA in the germline V gene. The V end was cut by 3 bases, the J end by 8 bases, with 32 bases between. This CDR3 has 20 residues. Here the CDR3 DNA reads TGTGCCAGCAGCTTGAGGAGAGCCTGGAACCGGGGCGGTTCAGCGGATGAGCAGTTCTTC. As protein: CASSLRRAWNRGGSADEQFF.

This clonotype appeared many times. The chain uses TRBV5-1 and TRBJ2-3; TRBD2 is a possible D gene (6 bases). Germline V gene sequence: CDR1 SGHRS, CDR2 YFSETQ. Trimming pared 6 bases from V and 1 base from J, leaving 18 bases between. This CDR3 contains 16 residues. The CDR3 sequence is CASTPGVGGGTDTQYF. The CDR3 DNA reads as TGCGCCAGCACCCCTGGGGTGGGAGGAGGCACAGATACGCAGTATTTT.

This clonotype was counted a few times. The chain employs TRBV4-3 and TRBJ1-3, with unresolved D. Trimming removed 2 bases at V and 6 bases at J, with 11 bases between. The CDR3 runs 14 residues. Germline V gene data show CDR1 as LGHNA and CDR2 as YSLEER. The CDR3 protein is CASSQNGLSNTIYF. The CDR3 DNA follows: TGCGCCAGCAGCCAAAATGGACTCTCAAACACCATATATTTT.

This clonotype was detected ten times or more. The V gene is TRBV4-3, the J gene TRBJ2-7; the D gene is possibly TRBD2 (5 bases). There are 15 residues in the CDR3. V lost 4 bases and J lost 3, with 16 bases in between. Germline values: CDR1 LGHNA, CDR2 YSLEER. The CDR3 here is CASSRAAGELYEQYF. CDR3 in DNA: TGCGCCAGCAGCCGAGCGGCTGGGGAGCTCTACGAGCAGTACTTC.

The chain employs TRBV11-1 and TRBJ1-4; TRBD1 matches at 7 bases. The length of the CDR3 is 16 residues. Germline CDR1 and CDR2: SGHAT and FQDESV (reference sequence). V was pared by 5 bases and J by 6 bases, with 12 bases of the junction left unmatched. DNA of the CDR3: TGTGCCAGCAGCAATGTCCGTGCCAGGGGGGATGAAAAACTGTTTTTT. This sequence encodes CASSNVRARGDEKLFF.

This clonotype was detected ten times or more. As DNA, the CDR3 is TGTGCCAGCAGTGTAGCGGGGGGAAGGGAGACCCAGTACTTC. Translated, it gives CASSVAGGRETQYF. V usage is TRBV2 and J usage is TRBJ2-5; TRBD2 matches at 10 bases. This CDR3 comprises 14 residues. Per the germline V gene, CDR1 is SNHLY and CDR2 is FYNNEI. Unmatched junction bases numbered 4, after V lost 4 bases and J lost 5 bases.

The genes are TRBV7-2 and TRBJ1-4, with TRBD1 matching over 9 bases. Germline lookup yields CDR1 SGHTA and CDR2 FQGNSA. This CDR3 is 13 amino acids long. With V trimmed by 3 bases and J by 7 bases, 0 bases remained unmatched. CDR3 sequence reads: CASSLDRGEKLFF. The CDR3 DNA reads as TGTGCCAGCAGCTTGGACAGGGGTGAAAAACTGTTTTTT.

This clonotype was seen many times. V is TRBV29-1 and J is TRBJ2-1, with D possibly being TRBD1 (6 bases). This CDR3 spans 13 amino acids. Germline V gives CDR1 SQVTM, CDR2 ANQGSEA. Trimming removed 7 bases at V and 1 base at J, with 11 bases between. The CDR3 region is CSASTGSYNEQFF. Written as DNA, the CDR3 is TGCAGCGCGAGTACAGGGTCCTACAATGAGCAGTTCTTC.

The rearrangement joins TRBV29-1 to TRBJ1-4; D is possibly TRBD1 (5 bases). V was cut by 7 bases and J by 0 bases, with 12 bases left in between. Looked up from germline, CDR1 is SQVTM and CDR2 is ANQGSEA. The CDR3 contains 14 residues. This chain's CDR3 is CSALGGPTNEKLFF. CDR3 sequence (DNA): TGCAGCGCCCTCGGGGGACCAACTAATGAAAAACTGTTTTTT.

V gene TRBV5-1 combines with J gene TRBJ2-3; 7 bases match TRBD1. J gave up 3 bases and V 0 bases, and 4 bases lay outside the gene matches. CDR1 is SGHRS, CDR2 YFSETQ, per germline. This CDR3 is 15 amino acids long. The CDR3 loop is CASSLVDRVTDTQYF. In nucleotides, the CDR3 is TGCGCCAGCAGCTTGGTCGACAGGGTGACAGATACGCAGTATTTT.